The rows below give T cell receptor beta chains drawn from one sample of a study of blood T cell repertoires in COVID-19. Assay: immunoSEQ multiplex PCR; the TCRdb copy retains only in-frame clones and omits some. This table holds about 160,000 clones, approximately 82% found once. Sequences were obtained from peripheral blood. Source of these receptors: an elderly woman with acute or convalescent COVID-19. The CDR3 runs from the conserved cysteine through the conserved F or W. D genes are given only for firm matches. Expanded clones are given a class, and other clones once, few, many or no size at all.

J gene: TRBJ1-6; D gene: .; V gene: TRBV11-2; clone size: once; CDR3 DNA: TGTGCCAGCAGCATTAGGGCAGGGCGGTCACCCCTCCACTTT; CDR3 protein: CASSIRAGRSPLHF
J gene: TRBJ1-5; D gene: .; V gene: TRBV27; clone size: .; CDR3 DNA: TGTGCCAGCGGGCGGGTCTCGGGAGATCAGCCCCAGCATTTT; CDR3 protein: CASGRVSGDQPQHF
J gene: TRBJ2-3; D gene: .; V gene: TRBV9; clone size: .; CDR3 DNA: TGTGCCAGCAGTCCCCTAGTGGCAGATACGCAGTATTTT; CDR3 protein: CASSPLVADTQYF
J gene: TRBJ2-2; D gene: TRBD1; V gene: TRBV4-3; clone size: .; CDR3 DNA: TGCGCCAGCAGCCGGGGACAGGGGGACACCGGGGAGCTGTTTTTT; CDR3 protein: CASSRGQGDTGELFF
J gene: TRBJ1-1; D gene: TRBD1; V gene: TRBV5-1; clone size: .; CDR3 DNA: TGCGCCAGCAGCTTGACAGGGGGCGTCACTGAAGCTTTCTTT; CDR3 protein: CASSLTGGVTEAFF
J gene: TRBJ2-1; D gene: TRBD2; V gene: TRBV28; clone size: .; CDR3 DNA: TGTGCCAGCAGTTTGGGCGGGAGCTCCTACAATGAGCAGTTCTTC; CDR3 protein: CASSLGGSSYNEQFF
J gene: TRBJ1-3; D gene: .; V gene: TRBV19; clone size: .; CDR3 DNA: TGTGCCAGTAGTTCCTGGGCCACGGCGAGGGGGAGTGGAAACACCATATATTTT; CDR3 protein: CASSSWATARGSGNTIYF
J gene: TRBJ2-3; D gene: TRBD1; V gene: TRBV15; clone size: .; CDR3 DNA: TGTGCCACCAGCCCGAACGCCGGGACAGGGGTTAAGGCAGATACGCAGTATTTT; CDR3 protein: CATSPNAGTGVKADTQYF
J gene: TRBJ1-3; D gene: TRBD1; V gene: TRBV7-2; clone size: .; CDR3 DNA: TGTGCCAGCAGCTACGGACAGGCCACCTCTGGAAACACCATATATTTT; CDR3 protein: CASSYGQATSGNTIYF
J gene: TRBJ2-1; D gene: .; V gene: TRBV3-1/TRBV3-2; clone size: .; CDR3 DNA: TGTGCCAGCAGCCAAGATCTCCATGAGCAGTTCTTC; CDR3 protein: CASSQDLHEQFF
J gene: TRBJ1-2; D gene: TRBD1; V gene: TRBV3-1/TRBV3-2; clone size: .; CDR3 DNA: TGTGCCAGCAGCCAAACAAAACAGGGGGCAAACACCTTC; CDR3 protein: CASSQTKQGANTF
J gene: TRBJ1-2; D gene: .; V gene: TRBV2; clone size: .; CDR3 DNA: TGTGCCAGCAGGGAGGGTCCCCCCCGTATCGGCTACACCTTC; CDR3 protein: CASREGPPRIGYTF
J gene: TRBJ1-3; D gene: TRBD1; V gene: TRBV7-9; clone size: .; CDR3 DNA: TGTGCCAGCAGGGGACAGGGGCCGAACACCATATATTTT; CDR3 protein: CASRGQGPNTIYF
J gene: TRBJ2-1; D gene: .; V gene: TRBV4-3; clone size: .; CDR3 DNA: TGCGCCAGCAGCCCCACTGCTCTCGATGAGCAGTTCTTC; CDR3 protein: CASSPTALDEQFF
J gene: TRBJ1-2; D gene: .; V gene: TRBV15; clone size: .; CDR3 DNA: TGTGCCACCAGCAAACCCTCGGACAGCTTGGGAGGCTACACCTTC; CDR3 protein: CATSKPSDSLGGYTF
J gene: TRBJ2-7; D gene: .; V gene: TRBV6-5; clone size: once; CDR3 DNA: TGTGCCAGCAACCCCCCGGGACACTCCTACGAGCAGTACTTC; CDR3 protein: CASNPPGHSYEQYF
J gene: TRBJ2-3; D gene: .; V gene: TRBV29-1; clone size: .; CDR3 DNA: TGCAGCGTTGAAGGACAGGCTAGCACAGATACGCAGTATTTT; CDR3 protein: CSVEGQASTDTQYF
J gene: TRBJ2-5; D gene: TRBD2; V gene: TRBV18; clone size: .; CDR3 DNA: TGTGCCAGCTCACCATTAGCGGGAGCGGCAGAGACCCAGTACTTC; CDR3 protein: CASSPLAGAAETQYF
J gene: TRBJ1-5; D gene: .; V gene: TRBV6-4; clone size: .; CDR3 DNA: TGTGCCAGCAGTGAACAGCTTAATCAGCCCCAGCATTTT; CDR3 protein: CASSEQLNQPQHF
J gene: TRBJ2-7; D gene: .; V gene: TRBV6-5; clone size: .; CDR3 DNA: TGTGCCAGCAGTTCAGAAACAGGGAGCTACGAGCAGTACTTC; CDR3 protein: CASSSETGSYEQYF
J gene: TRBJ2-7; D gene: .; V gene: TRBV19; clone size: .; CDR3 DNA: TGTGCCAGTAGTATAGGGGTCAGGACCTACGAGCAGTACTTC; CDR3 protein: CASSIGVRTYEQYF
J gene: TRBJ2-7; D gene: TRBD2; V gene: TRBV12-3/TRBV12-4; clone size: few; CDR3 DNA: TGTGCCAGCAGTCCAGGACTAGCGTACGAGCAGTACTTC; CDR3 protein: CASSPGLAYEQYF
J gene: TRBJ1-5; D gene: .; V gene: TRBV4-1; clone size: .; CDR3 DNA: TGCGCCAACCTGGAAGGGACTGGTAGCAATCAGCCCCAGCATTTT; CDR3 protein: CANLEGTGSNQPQHF
J gene: TRBJ2-1; D gene: .; V gene: TRBV18; clone size: .; CDR3 DNA: TGTGCCAGCTCTCCGCGGGGTAGCAGCTATGAGCAGTTCTTC; CDR3 protein: CASSPRGSSYEQFF
J gene: TRBJ2-3; D gene: TRBD2; V gene: TRBV6-5; clone size: .; CDR3 DNA: TGTGCCAGCAGGCGAAGCGGGGGGGGGACAGATACGCAGTATTTT; CDR3 protein: CASRRSGGGTDTQYF
J gene: TRBJ2-7; D gene: TRBD1; V gene: TRBV27; clone size: .; CDR3 DNA: TGTGCCAGCAGTCCCAAGACAGGGGCGGCAGGCGAGCAGTACTTC; CDR3 protein: CASSPKTGAAGEQYF
J gene: TRBJ2-3; D gene: TRBD1; V gene: TRBV19; clone size: .; CDR3 DNA: TGTGCCAGTAGTATGGGACAGACGAGCACAGATACGCAGTATTTT; CDR3 protein: CASSMGQTSTDTQYF
J gene: TRBJ2-4; D gene: TRBD1; V gene: TRBV19; clone size: .; CDR3 DNA: TGTGCCAGGATTTCCGGGACAGCCTCTCCTAAAACCAAAAACATTCAGTACTTC; CDR3 protein: CARISGTASPKTKNIQYF
J gene: TRBJ2-2; D gene: TRBD2; V gene: TRBV7-8; clone size: .; CDR3 DNA: TGTGCCAGCAGCTTAGGCCTAGCGGGAGCCGGGGAGCTGTTTTTT; CDR3 protein: CASSLGLAGAGELFF
J gene: TRBJ2-1; D gene: TRBD1; V gene: TRBV3-1/TRBV3-2; clone size: .; CDR3 DNA: TGTGCCAGCAGCCCCTGGGACAGGGGGAATGAGCAGTTCTTC; CDR3 protein: CASSPWDRGNEQFF
J gene: TRBJ1-3; D gene: TRBD1; V gene: TRBV9; clone size: .; CDR3 DNA: TGTGCCAGCAGCGCTACGGACAGGTACTCAGGAAACACCATATATTTT; CDR3 protein: CASSATDRYSGNTIYF
J gene: TRBJ1-2; D gene: .; V gene: TRBV27; clone size: once; CDR3 DNA: TGTGCCAGCAGTTTGGGGGGGGTTGGCGGCTACACCTTC; CDR3 protein: CASSLGGVGGYTF
J gene: TRBJ2-7; D gene: TRBD1; V gene: TRBV5-6; clone size: .; CDR3 DNA: TGTGCCAGCAGCTTGGCTCAGGGGGCAATCGGCTACGAGCAGTACTTC; CDR3 protein: CASSLAQGAIGYEQYF
J gene: TRBJ1-2; D gene: .; V gene: TRBV6-6; clone size: .; CDR3 DNA: TGTGCCAGCAGTCCAGACACCTCCTATGGCTACACCTTC; CDR3 protein: CASSPDTSYGYTF